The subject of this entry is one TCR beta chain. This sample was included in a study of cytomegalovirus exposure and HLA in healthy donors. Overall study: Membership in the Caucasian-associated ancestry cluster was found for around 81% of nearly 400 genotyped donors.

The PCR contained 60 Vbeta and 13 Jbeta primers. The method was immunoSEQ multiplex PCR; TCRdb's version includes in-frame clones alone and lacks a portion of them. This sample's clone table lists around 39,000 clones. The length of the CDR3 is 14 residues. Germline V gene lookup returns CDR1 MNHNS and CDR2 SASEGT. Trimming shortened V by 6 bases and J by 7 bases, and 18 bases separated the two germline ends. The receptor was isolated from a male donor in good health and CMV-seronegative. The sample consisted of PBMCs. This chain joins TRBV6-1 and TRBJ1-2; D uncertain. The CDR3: CASSAASGVLGYTF. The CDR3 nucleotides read TGTGCCAGCAGCGCGGCCAGCGGCGTGCTTGGCTACACCTTC.